Listed below are T cell receptor beta chains from one sample, sequenced in a study of T cell repertoires in cytomegalovirus infection. TCRdb reanalysed the reads using MiXCR and keeps one entry per CDR3 protein. This table holds some 390,000 distinct CDR3 sequences, 15% to 20% found once. The material sequenced was PBMCs. The receptor set was obtained from a human donor in good health (CMV status not recorded). Some clones in this sample may be carry-over from other donors' samples. The CDR3 runs from the conserved cysteine through the conserved F or W. The D gene is left open where the match is weak. Size is omitted from some rows. Given values are once, few, many or a class for expanded clones.

.	TRBJ1-3	TRBV2	.	13	CASSGTGYNTIYF	TGTGCCAGCAGCGGAACAGGGTACAACACCATATATTTT
.	TRBJ1-3	TRBV2	.	14	CASRPGHIGNTIYF	TGTGCCAGCAGGCCAGGACACATTGGAAACACCATATATTTT
many	TRBJ2-1	TRBV7-2	.	15	CASSLGGGSGNEQFF	TGTGCCAGCAGCTTAGGCGGGGGCTCGGGCAATGAGCAGTTCTTC
many	TRBJ2-3	TRBV12-3/TRBV12-4	.	12	CASSPRRDTQYF	TGTGCCAGCAGTCCTCGTCGGGATACGCAGTATTTT
many	TRBJ2-2	TRBV7-8	TRBD2	14	CASSFSGGGRELFF	TGTGCCAGCAGCTTCTCGGGGGGGGGCAGGGAGCTGTTTTTT
.	TRBJ2-3	TRBV7-2	.	17	CASSLGGWGKSTDTQYF	TGTGCCAGCAGCTTAGGGGGGTGGGGGAAAAGCACAGATACGCAGTATTTT
few	TRBJ2-2	TRBV6-5	.	16	CASSLVRGPNTGELFF	TGTGCCAGCAGTTTAGTTAGGGGACCGAACACCGGGGAGCTGTTTTTT
few	TRBJ2-1	TRBV20-1	TRBD2	16	CSARWGSGASYNEQFF	TGCAGTGCTAGATGGGGTAGCGGGGCCTCCTACAATGAGCAGTTCTTC
few	TRBJ2-5	TRBV28	.	13	CASHRGTQETQYF	TGTGCCTCCCATAGGGGCACACAAGAGACCCAGTACTTC
few	TRBJ1-5	TRBV5-1	TRBD1	14	CASSWGTENQPQHF	TGCGCCAGCAGCTGGGGGACAGAAAATCAGCCCCAGCATTTT
.	TRBJ2-5	TRBV20-1	.	13	CSAEAGSQETQYF	TGCAGTGCTGAGGCCGGGTCCCAAGAGACCCAGTACTTC
many	TRBJ2-3	TRBV12-3/TRBV12-4	.	16	CASSRGLKVPPDTQYF	TGTGCCAGCAGTCGCGGCCTCAAAGTCCCTCCAGATACGCAGTATTTT
many	TRBJ1-2	TRBV19	.	13	CASTTQISGGYTF	TGTGCCAGTACCACCCAGATATCTGGTGGCTACACCTTC
.	TRBJ2-1	TRBV6-2/TRBV6-3	TRBD1	13	CASSYPDRDEQFF	TGTGCCAGCAGTTACCCCGACAGGGATGAGCAGTTCTTC
many	TRBJ2-7	TRBV7-2	.	13	CASSLGAYYEQYF	TGTGCCAGCAGCTTAGGAGCGTACTACGAGCAGTACTTC
few	TRBJ2-1	TRBV18	.	14	CASSRTDSYNEQFF	TGTGCCAGCTCACGAACGGACTCCTACAATGAGCAGTTCTTC
.	TRBJ1-1	TRBV15	.	12	CATSRDPDRAFF	TGTGCCACCAGCAGAGATCCCGACAGGGCTTTCTTT
many	TRBJ2-5	TRBV6-2/TRBV6-3	.	13	CASRKGVRETQYF	TGTGCCAGCAGAAAGGGAGTTCGGGAGACCCAGTACTTC
.	TRBJ1-1	TRBV11-2	.	16	CASSPKTGRGGTEAFF	TGTGCCAGCAGCCCAAAGACGGGCAGGGGCGGCACTGAAGCTTTCTTT
many	TRBJ2-5	TRBV12-3/TRBV12-4	TRBD2	14	CASSFGRAGETQYF	TGTGCCAGCAGTTTTGGGAGGGCAGGAGAGACCCAGTACTTC
many	TRBJ1-1	TRBV28	TRBD1	15	CASSLTGTGFKEAFF	TGTGCCAGCAGTTTAACGGGGACAGGGTTCAAGGAAGCTTTCTTT
.	TRBJ1-4	TRBV18	.	15	CASSPPARYNEKLFF	TGTGCCAGCTCACCACCGGCCCGTTACAATGAAAAACTGTTTTTT
few	TRBJ2-1	TRBV6-1	TRBD1	15	CASSPGQGAVGGQFF	TGTGCCAGCAGCCCCGGACAGGGGGCAGTTGGCGGGCAGTTCTTC
.	TRBJ2-3	TRBV9	TRBD1	17	CASSVGTGRRERDTQYF	TGTGCCAGCAGCGTTGGGACAGGGAGGCGGGAGAGAGATACGCAGTATTTT
.	TRBJ2-3	TRBV3-1	TRBD1	14	CASSQGQNTDTQYF	TGTGCCAGCAGCCAGGGACAGAACACAGATACGCAGTATTTT
.	TRBJ2-1	TRBV12-3/TRBV12-4	TRBD2	14	CASSLHGRDGEQFF	TGTGCCAGCAGTTTGCACGGGAGGGATGGTGAGCAGTTCTTC
many	TRBJ1-5	TRBV2	.	15	CASSEWLGADQPQHF	TGTGCCAGCAGTGAATGGTTAGGGGCGGATCAGCCCCAGCATTTT
.	TRBJ2-3	TRBV7-2	TRBD2	14	CASSLDAGVDTQYF	TGTGCCAGCAGCTTAGATGCGGGAGTGGATACGCAGTATTTT
many	TRBJ2-7	TRBV7-2	TRBD2	15	CASSTTSGSPHEQYF	TGTGCCAGCAGCACAACTAGCGGGAGCCCCCACGAGCAGTACTTC
.	TRBJ2-3	TRBV28	.	11	CASGGRDTQYF	TGTGCCAGCGGGGGGAGGGATACGCAGTATTTT
.	TRBJ2-1	TRBV4-1	TRBD2	16	CASNQRGESLVNEQFF	TGCGCCAGCAACCAACGGGGGGAAAGCCTAGTCAATGAGCAGTTCTTC
few	TRBJ2-7	TRBV7-9	TRBD1	14	CASSSRTGIHEQYF	TGTGCCAGCAGCTCCCGGACAGGGATCCACGAGCAGTACTTC
few	TRBJ2-5	TRBV20-1	TRBD1	13	CSAYRDSEETQYF	TGCAGTGCTTACCGGGACAGCGAAGAGACCCAGTACTTC
many	TRBJ1-2	TRBV28	.	13	CASSLYQAYGYTF	TGTGCCAGCAGTTTATACCAGGCCTATGGCTACACCTTC
many	TRBJ2-1	TRBV7-2	.	18	CASSPRAGGHLSYNEQFF	TGTGCCAGCAGCCCAAGGGCCGGGGGCCACCTCTCCTACAATGAGCAGTTCTTC
.	TRBJ1-1	TRBV20-1	.	15	CSARDPLGGNTEAFF	TGCAGTGCTAGAGACCCCCTAGGGGGGAACACTGAAGCTTTCTTT
few	TRBJ2-1	TRBV6-5	.	13	CASSYPGVDEQFF	TGTGCCAGCAGTTACCCGGGGGTGGATGAGCAGTTCTTC
.	TRBJ2-3	TRBV10-3	.	12	CAISAERDTQYF	TGTGCCATCAGTGCGGAGCGGGATACGCAGTATTTT
many	TRBJ2-3	TRBV7-2	.	14	CASSLMGTTDTQYF	TGTGCCAGCAGCTTAATGGGAACCACAGATACGCAGTATTTT
many	TRBJ1-1	TRBV7-2	.	14	CASRFRDRVIEAFF	TGTGCCAGCAGATTCCGGGACCGAGTTATAGAAGCTTTCTTT
few	TRBJ1-5	TRBV2	.	17	CASSETSGFLVNQPQHF	TGTGCCAGCAGTGAAACGTCGGGTTTCCTCGTGAATCAGCCCCAGCATTTT
.	TRBJ2-2	TRBV20-1	.	13	CSARRTGTGELFF	TGCAGTGCTAGAAGGACTGGCACCGGGGAGCTGTTTTTT
.	TRBJ2-7	TRBV7-8	.	15	CASSLGQSLTYEQYF	TGTGCCAGCAGCTTAGGGCAGAGCCTAACCTACGAGCAGTACTTC
.	TRBJ2-3	TRBV7-6	.	13	CASRSTGTDTQYF	TGTGCCAGCAGATCGACAGGCACAGATACGCAGTATTTT
few	TRBJ2-6	TRBV15	.	15	CATSRALPGANVLTF	TGTGCCACCAGCAGAGCCCTCCCTGGGGCCAACGTCCTGACTTTC
.	TRBJ1-5	TRBV29-1	.	13	CSVQGWGNQPQHF	TGCAGCGTTCAAGGGTGGGGAAATCAGCCCCAGCATTTT
.	TRBJ1-6	TRBV5-1	.	15	CASSSGTFYNSPLHF	TGCGCCAGCAGCAGCGGGACTTTCTATAATTCACCCCTCCACTTT
few	TRBJ2-1	TRBV7-9	.	17	CASSFRGRHMLYNEQFF	TGTGCCAGCAGTTTCAGGGGTCGCCACATGCTCTACAATGAGCAGTTCTTC
.	TRBJ2-3	TRBV5-6	TRBD2	16	CASSASTSASTDTQYF	TGTGCCAGCAGTGCCTCGACTAGCGCAAGCACAGATACGCAGTATTTT
many	TRBJ1-4	TRBV4-1	.	15	CASSQLGLGNEKLFF	TGCGCCAGCAGCCAATTGGGGCTGGGGAATGAAAAACTGTTTTTT
few	TRBJ1-1	TRBV7-2	.	14	CASSPGHRPEGAFF	TGTGCCAGCAGCCCCGGTCACAGGCCCGAGGGAGCTTTCTTT
few	TRBJ1-1	TRBV12-3/TRBV12-4	TRBD1	13	CASTGQASTEAFF	TGTGCCAGCACCGGACAGGCCAGCACTGAAGCTTTCTTT
few	TRBJ1-5	TRBV7-2	TRBD1	17	CASSQRDRDLSYQPQHF	TGTGCCAGCAGCCAGAGGGACAGGGACCTCTCTTATCAGCCCCAGCATTTT
few	TRBJ2-3	TRBV5-1	.	16	CASSTEQETSTDTQYF	TGCGCCAGCAGCACCGAACAGGAAACTAGCACAGATACGCAGTATTTT
many	TRBJ2-5	TRBV7-2	.	13	CASSVGGQETQYF	TGTGCCAGCAGCGTTGGGGGGCAAGAGACCCAGTACTTC
many	TRBJ2-5	TRBV11-3	.	13	CASSSDTQETQYF	TGTGCCAGCAGCTCGGACACACAAGAGACCCAGTACTTC
few	TRBJ2-3	TRBV20-1	.	13	CSASYGSKYTQYF	TGCAGTGCTAGTTACGGGAGCAAATATACGCAGTATTTT
many	TRBJ2-7	TRBV4-2	.	14	CASSLTGRTYEQYF	TGTGCCAGCAGCCTCACAGGGAGGACCTACGAGCAGTACTTC
many	TRBJ2-7	TRBV20-1	TRBD2	14	CSAGRTSRSYEQYF	TGCAGTGCTGGTAGGACTAGCAGGTCCTACGAGCAGTACTTC